What follows are 6 T cell receptor beta chains derived from one specimen sequenced in a study of shared clonotypes between healthy human individuals. The repertoire was sequenced with immunoSEQ multiplex PCR; TCRdb's copy has only in-frame clones and lacks some. Counted here are some 1 million clones, under 80% occurring once; the ten biggest clones make up 1.4%. The sequenced material came from memory CD4+ T cells sorted from blood. The subset: CD45RA-negative fraction. The origin of the receptors is a man younger than 30 in good health.

V gene TRBV15 combines with J gene TRBJ1-2, with a weak D call TRBD1 (6 bases). Germline assignment: CDR1 LNHNV and CDR2 YYDKDF (reference sequence). This CDR3 is 14 amino acids long. The germline V and J ends were trimmed by 4 bases and 6 bases, with 15 bases remaining between them. This CDR3 reads CATSTKNRDHGYTF. The CDR3 coding sequence is TGTGCCACCAGCACCAAAAACAGGGATCATGGCTACACCTTC.

This clone was picked up one time. The rearrangement links TRBV2 to TRBJ1-6; TRBD1 might be the D (6 bases). Trimming pared 7 bases from V and 6 bases from J, leaving 16 bases between. The CDR3 length is 15 residues. The V gene's germline CDR1 is SNHLY and CDR2 FYNNEI. The CDR3 loop is CASIAQGLINSPLHF. The CDR3 DNA reads as TGTGCCAGCATTGCACAGGGCCTAATTAATTCACCCCTCCACTTT. Variable domain in full (rest from reference TRBV2 and TRBJ1-6): EPEVTQTPSHQVTQMGQEVILRCVPISNHLYFYWYRQILGQKVEFLVSFYNNEISEKSEIFDDQFSVERPDGSNFTLKIRSTKLEDSAMYFCASIAQGLINSPLHFGNGTRLTVT.

CDR3 DNA: TGTGCCAGCAACACCTTTCCGGCAGCAAACACCATATATTTT. Translation gives CASNTFPAANTIYF. The V gene is TRBV6-1, the J gene TRBJ1-3; D not resolved. Trimming removed 7 bases at V and 6 bases at J, with 16 bases between. Germline CDR1 and CDR2: MNHNS and SASEGT. This CDR3 contains 14 residues.

Remarks on this clone: The junction differs from germline at one of its ends, possibly a read error. V is TRBV6-5 and J is TRBJ2-3, with 8 bases that match TRBD1. The CDR3 has 12 residues. CDR1 is MNHEY and CDR2 is SVGAGI in the germline V gene. The CDR3 DNA sequence: TGTGCCAGCAGGTCAGGGACAGGTACGCAGTATTTT. Amino acid sequence: CASRSGTGTQYF.

This chain connects TRBV14 to TRBJ1-1, with D possibly matching TRBD1 (5 bases). V was shortened by 1 base and J by 0 bases, with 15 bases between the two germline ends. The V gene's germline CDR1 is SGHDN and CDR2 FVKESK. The CDR3 extends over 17 amino acids. CDR3 loop: CASSQAARGKLNTEAFF. The CDR3 DNA is TGTGCCAGCAGCCAAGCTGCCCGGGGGAAATTGAACACTGAAGCTTTCTTT.

This clone came up a few times. The rearrangement joins TRBV19 to TRBJ1-4, with D perhaps TRBD1 (6 bases). V was clipped by 8 bases and J by 8 bases, with 18 bases between them. The V gene's germline CDR1 is LNHDA and CDR2 SQIVND (reference sequence). The CDR3 runs 14 residues. The CDR3 region has the DNA TGTGCCAGTTCCGACCAGGGGATGGGAGAAAAACTGTTTTTT. Translating gives CASSDQGMGEKLFF.